These 21 T cell receptor beta chains originate from one sample sequenced in a study of OX40 agonist ivuxolimab in advanced cancers. The method was immunoSEQ multiplex PCR; TCRdb's version includes in-frame clones alone and lacks a portion of them. Of 59,000 or so clones listed, 82% are singletons. The input for sequencing was CD4+ or CD8+ T cells sorted from blood, taken in a trial of the OX40 agonist ivuxolimab. Receptors were obtained from an adult with an advanced solid tumor such as melanoma, head and neck, liver or kidney cancer.

This clone was detected a few times. The chain couples TRBV19 to TRBJ1-1, with D unresolved. The CDR3 is 11 amino acids. Trimming left V 8 bases short and J 4 bases short, with 8 bases between. In germline, CDR1 is LNHDA, CDR2 SQIVND (reference sequence). This CDR3 reads CASGSRTEAFF. CDR3 in DNA: TGTGCCAGTGGGTCGCGCACTGAAGCTTTCTTT.

This clone was counted only a few times. The chain uses TRBV7-9 and TRBJ2-5; TRBD2 is a possible D gene (5 bases). This CDR3 has 13 residues. V gave up 4 bases and J gave up 4 bases, with 10 bases separating them. Germline V CDR1 and CDR2: SEHNR, FQNEAQ (reference sequence). As DNA, the CDR3 is TGTGCCAGCAGCTCGAGAGGGCCAGAGACCCAGTACTTC. Amino acids: CASSSRGPETQYF.

This clone was observed a single time. The rearrangement joins TRBV7-6 to TRBJ2-1; a possible D gene is TRBD2 (5 bases). Germline CDR1 is SGHVS and CDR2 is FNYEAQ. The V gene lost 7 bases and the J gene lost 7 bases, with 20 bases spanning the gap. This CDR3 has 15 amino acids. CDR3 in amino acids: CASNQWAGEGNEQFF. The CDR3 DNA sequence: TGTGCCAGCAACCAATGGGCGGGCGAAGGAAATGAGCAGTTCTTC. The variable domain in full, completed from reference TRBV7-6 and TRBJ2-1, reads GAGVSQSPRYKVTKRGQDVALRCDPISGHVSLYWYRQALGQGPEFLTYFNYEAQQDKSGLPNDRFSAERPEGSISTLTIQRTEQRDSAMYRCASNQWAGEGNEQFFGPGTRLTVL.

CDR3 nucleotides: TGTGCCAGCAGCTTGGTTCACACCGGGGAGCTGTTTTTT. This sequence encodes CASSLVHTGELFF. The chain has TRBV11-3 and TRBJ2-2; D unresolved. Germline CDR1 reads SGHNT; CDR2 reads YENEEA. V was cut by 3 bases and J by 3 bases, with 5 bases left in between. The CDR3 runs 13 residues.

The CDR3 DNA sequence: TGTGCCAGCAGCTTAGCGAGAGGGGGGCATTCACCCCTCCACTTT. Its translation is CASSLARGGHSPLHF. The J gene is TRBJ1-6, the V gene TRBV7-2, with D perhaps TRBD1 (6 bases). The germline gives CDR1 SGHTA, CDR2 FQGNSA. Trimming took 0 bases from V and 8 from J, leaving 11 bases between them. This CDR3 has 15 residues. The variable domain in full, with the rest retrieved from reference TRBV7-2 and TRBJ1-6, is GAGVSQSPSNKVTEKGKDVELRCDPISGHTALYWYRQSLGQGLEFLIYFQGNSAPDKSGLPSDRFSAERTGGSVSTLTIQRTQQEDSAVYLCASSLARGGHSPLHFGNGTRLTVT.

This clone was found once. The chain links TRBV9 to TRBJ2-5, with D perhaps being TRBD1 or TRBD2 (5 bases each). The V and J ends lost 4 bases and 2 bases respectively, with 15 bases between them. From germline, CDR1 is SGDLS and CDR2 YYNGEE. This CDR3 contains 15 residues. CDR3 bases: TGTGCCAGCAGCCCCCGGGACGGTGAGCAAGAGACCCAGTACTTC. It encodes CASSPRDGEQETQYF.

V usage is TRBV5-8 and J usage is TRBJ2-7, with 13 bases identical to TRBD2. With V trimmed by 0 bases and J by 3 bases, 6 bases remained unmatched. From germline, CDR1 is SGHTS and CDR2 YDEGEE. This CDR3 contains 17 residues. CDR3 in DNA: TGTGCCAGCAGCTTGGAAGGGACTAGCGGGAACTACTACGAGCAGTACTTC. Residues: CASSLEGTSGNYYEQYF.

This clone came up once. The V and J genes are TRBV5-1 and TRBJ2-6; unclear D gene. Deletions cut 5 bases from V and 0 bases from J, with 6 bases between. This CDR3 contains 14 residues. The germline V gene encodes CDR1 SGHRS and CDR2 YFSETQ. The CDR3 nucleotides are TGCGCCAGCAGTTCCACCTCTGGGGCCAACGTCCTGACTTTC. Protein sequence: CASSSTSGANVLTF.

The chain uses TRBV7-8 and TRBJ2-7, with 10 positions matching TRBD1. This CDR3 has 13 residues. Trimming cost V 4 bases and J 6 bases; bases outside gene matches: 3. The germline V gene encodes CDR1 SGHVS and CDR2 FQNEAQ. The CDR3 coding sequence is TGTGCCAGCAGCTCGGACAGGGGGGTCGAGCAGTACTTC. Protein product: CASSSDRGVEQYF.

The chain recombines TRBV5-5 with TRBJ2-1, with a weak D call TRBD1 (5 bases). Between the trimmed V and J ends, which lost 0 bases and 9 bases, there was a span of 19 bases. The CDR3 sequence is 16 residues long. The germline V gene has CDR1 SGHKS and CDR2 YYEKEE (reference sequence). CDR3 DNA: TGTGCCAGCAGCTTGGTGGGGCATGATTTGTTGGGTGAGCAGTTCTTC. Residues: CASSLVGHDLLGEQFF.

With respect to this clone: At one of its ends the junction is not consistent with the germline gene, which may arise from a read error. This chain links TRBV5-1 with TRBJ1-4, with a possible D match to TRBD1 (5 bases). Germline V CDR1 and CDR2: SGHRS, YFSETQ. CDR3 length: 15 residues. The chain's CDR3 is CASSWGAGPGEKLFF. The CDR3 DNA sequence: TGTGCCAGCAGCTGGGGAGCAGGGCCAGGGGAAAAACTGTTTTTT.

This clone appeared a single time. V gene TRBV5-6 combines with J gene TRBJ1-2; a possible D gene is TRBD1 (5 bases). There are 14 residues in the CDR3. Per germline, CDR1 SGHDT and CDR2 YYEEEE. V was trimmed by 5 bases and J by 6 bases, leaving 17 bases between them. The CDR3 loop is CASRRIGGGNGYTF. In DNA form, the CDR3 reads TGTGCCAGCAGACGAATCGGGGGAGGGAATGGCTACACCTTC.

CDR3 sequence (DNA): TGTGCCAGCAGCTTTCCACCCCAAGAGACCCAGTACTTC. Residues: CASSFPPQETQYF. V is TRBV11-3 and J is TRBJ2-5; D is unresolved. The V and J ends lost 3 bases and 1 base respectively, with 6 bases between them. Germline V CDR1 and CDR2: SGHNT, YENEEA. The CDR3 extends over 13 amino acids.

This clone was seen a handful of times. The rearrangement links TRBV5-4 to TRBJ2-5, with a weak D call TRBD1 (6 bases). V lost 4 bases, J lost 2 bases, and 6 bases lay in between. The CDR3 is 12 amino acids. Germline loops: CDR1 SGHNT, CDR2 YYREEE (reference sequence). The CDR3 nucleotides read TGTGCCAGCAGCACAGGGCAAGAGACCCAGTACTTC. It is translated as CASSTGQETQYF.

This rearrangement joins TRBV5-1 to TRBJ2-7, with 12 bases matching TRBD2. Germline CDR1 reads SGHRS; CDR2 reads YFSETQ. V shed 4 bases, J shed 0 bases, and the junction held 5 bases outside the gene matches. The CDR3 sequence is 16 residues long. The DNA of the CDR3 is TGCGCCAGCAGCCCCCTGACTAGCGGGAGCTCCTACGAGCAGTACTTC. It encodes CASSPLTSGSSYEQYF.

The chain uses TRBV6-5 and TRBJ1-3, with D tentatively TRBD1 (6 bases). The CDR3 has 14 residues. Trimming cost V 5 bases and J 1 base, with 9 bases left between them. Germline-derived CDR1 and CDR2 are MNHEY and SVGAGI. The chain's CDR3 is CASSRTASGNTIYF. Here the CDR3 DNA reads TGTGCCAGCAGTCGGACAGCATCTGGAAACACCATATATTTT.

The chain joins TRBV28 to TRBJ1-3, with unresolved D. V was trimmed by 5 bases and J by 5 bases, leaving 10 bases between them. Germline V CDR1 and CDR2: MDHEN, SYDVKM. The CDR3 totals 13 residues. The CDR3 is CASSPSPRNTIYF. The DNA of the CDR3 is TGTGCCAGCAGTCCGTCCCCCCGAAACACCATATATTTT.

This clone turned up a few times. The chain combines TRBV5-1 with TRBJ2-7; TRBD1 matches at 7 bases. This CDR3 comprises 14 residues. The trim removed 7 bases at V and 3 bases at J, leaving 10 bases unmatched. Germline V gene lookup returns CDR1 SGHRS and CDR2 YFSETQ. CDR3 DNA: TGCGCCAGCCAGAACCCGACAGGGAACTACGAGCAGTACTTC. Translation: CASQNPTGNYEQYF.

This clone has only a few counts. The CDR3 coding sequence is TGTGCCAGCAGCTTAGGGGCAGTTAATTCACCCCTCCACTTT. This translates into CASSLGAVNSPLHF. V gene TRBV11-3 combines with J gene TRBJ1-6; D gene uncertain. V was pared by 1 base and J by 6 bases, with 7 bases between. The CDR3 extends over 14 amino acids. Germline CDR1 reads SGHNT; CDR2 reads YENEEA. The variable domain in full, completed from reference TRBV11-3 and TRBJ1-6, reads EAGVVQSPRYKIIEKKQPVAFWCNPISGHNTLYWYLQNLGQGPELLIRYENEEAVDDSQLPKDRFSAERLKGVDSTLKIQPAELGDSAVYLCASSLGAVNSPLHFGNGTRLTVT.

The chain has TRBV19 and TRBJ1-2; 7 bases map to TRBD1. The germline V gene encodes CDR1 LNHDA and CDR2 SQIVND (reference sequence). The CDR3 covers 16 residues. With V trimmed by 3 bases and J by 2 bases, 9 bases remained unmatched. As DNA, the CDR3 is TGTGCCAGTAGTATCTCCGGGACAGCCGTGAACTATGGCTACACCTTC. Translated, it gives CASSISGTAVNYGYTF.

The V gene is TRBV15, the J gene TRBJ1-6; no firm D call. Trimming took off 5 bases at V and 6 bases at J, with 11 bases between the two ends. Germline assignment: CDR1 LNHNV and CDR2 YYDKDF (reference sequence). The CDR3 length is 14 residues. The CDR3 nucleotides read TGTGCCACCAGCCCCCGGCAGAGTAATTCACCCCTCCACTTT. This translates into CATSPRQSNSPLHF.